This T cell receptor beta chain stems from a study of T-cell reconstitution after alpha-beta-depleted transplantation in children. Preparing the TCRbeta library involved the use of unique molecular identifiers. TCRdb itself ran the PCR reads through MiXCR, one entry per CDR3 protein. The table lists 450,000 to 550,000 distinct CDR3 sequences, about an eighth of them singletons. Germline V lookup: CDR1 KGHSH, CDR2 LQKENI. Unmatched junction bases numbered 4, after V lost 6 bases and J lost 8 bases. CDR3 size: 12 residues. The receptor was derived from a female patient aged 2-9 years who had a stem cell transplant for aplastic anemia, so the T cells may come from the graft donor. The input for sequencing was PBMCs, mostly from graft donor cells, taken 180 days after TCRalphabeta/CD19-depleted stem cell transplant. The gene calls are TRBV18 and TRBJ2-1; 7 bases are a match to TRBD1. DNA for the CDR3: TGTGCCAGCTCCCAAACAGGGGATGAGCAGTTCTTC. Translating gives CASSQTGDEQFF.